This entry lists 14 T cell receptor beta chains sequenced from one sample in a study of T cells expressing NK-cell markers. TCRdb reanalyzed the 5' RACE reads, giving one entry per CDR3 protein sequence and no DNA. The sample table includes some 500,000 distinct CDR3 sequences. The sequencing input was blood T cells: a sorted CD56 or NKG2C T cell subset, CD4+ or CD8+ T cells, or bulk PBMC T cells (not recorded which). The receptors shown here come from a woman in her forties or fifties in good health.

The V and J genes are TRBV5-6 and TRBJ1-2; absent DNA, TCRdb's TRBD1 call cannot be checked. The CDR3 is 14 amino acids. Germline V lookup: CDR1 SGHDT, CDR2 YYEEEE. The CDR3 sequence is CASSLGTLGDGYTF.

This chain joins TRBV27 and TRBJ2-7; as DNA is missing, the TRBD1 call by TCRdb cannot be tested. Germline CDR1 is MNHEY and CDR2 is SMNVEV (reference sequence). CDR3 length: 17 amino acids. CDR3 sequence: CASSLTSRRGGSYEQYF.

The rearrangement uses TRBV20-1 and TRBJ1-6; with no DNA, the TCRdb D assignment of TRBD1 cannot be verified. The CDR3 length is 15 residues. The germline V gene has CDR1 DFQATT and CDR2 SNEGSKA (reference sequence). This CDR3 reads CSAPETGLRNSPLHF.

This chain connects TRBV5-1 to TRBJ2-1; no DNA is available, so the TRBD1 call from TCRdb remains unchecked. This CDR3 comprises 16 residues. Germline CDR1 reads SGHRS; CDR2 reads YFSETQ. CDR3 in amino acids: CASSLAGGGSYNEQFF.

The chain is built from TRBV29-1 and TRBJ1-2. The CDR3 is 13 amino acids. Germline values: CDR1 SQVTM, CDR2 ANQGSEA. CDR3: CSVDRLEGNGYTF. Full variable domain (remainder filled in from reference TRBV29-1 and TRBJ1-2): SAVISQKPSRDICQRGTSLTIQCQVDSQVTMMFWYRQQPGQSLTLIATANQGSEATYESGFVIDKFPISRPNLTFSTLTVSNMSPEDSSIYLCSVDRLEGNGYTFGSGTRLTVV.

The chain joins TRBV9 to TRBJ1-1. The germline gives CDR1 SGDLS, CDR2 YYNGEE. The CDR3 extends over 14 amino acids. The CDR3 reads CASNKEGMNTEAFF.

This chain connects TRBV2 to TRBJ2-5; checking the TCRdb D call of TRBD1 is not possible without DNA. Germline CDR1 reads SNHLY; CDR2 reads FYNNEI. This CDR3 comprises 14 residues. The CDR3: CASSKRTGQETQYF.

This chain uses TRBV6-1 with TRBJ2-3; the TRBD2 assignment by TCRdb is unverifiable without DNA. This CDR3 is built from 17 residues. Germline V gene sequence: CDR1 MNHNS, CDR2 SASEGT. The CDR3 sequence: CASKALAGGTSTDTQYF.

CDR3 loop: CASSPRAVMNTEAFF. The rearrangement links TRBV11-3 to TRBJ1-1. CDR1 is SGHNT and CDR2 is YENEEA in the germline V gene. This CDR3 has 15 amino acids.

This chain links TRBV7-2 with TRBJ2-5. The CDR3 has 12 residues. Germline values: CDR1 SGHTA, CDR2 FQGNSA. CDR3 loop: CASSRFQETQYF.

J is TRBJ2-7 and V is TRBV4-1; TCRdb calls TRBD2, which cannot be checked without DNA. Germline V gives CDR1 MGHRA, CDR2 YSYEKL. The CDR3 covers 13 residues. The CDR3 loop reads CASSPLTSGAQYF.

The genes are TRBV11-3 and TRBJ2-3; TCRdb names TRBD2, which stays unverified in the absence of DNA. Germline V lookup: CDR1 SGHNT, CDR2 YENEEA. This CDR3 has 16 amino acids. The CDR3 here is CASSVWAGVVADTQYF. The entire variable domain, with the rest obtained from reference TRBV11-3 and TRBJ2-3, is as follows: EAGVVQSPRYKIIEKKQPVAFWCNPISGHNTLYWYLQNLGQGPELLIRYENEEAVDDSQLPKDRFSAERLKGVDSTLKIQPAELGDSAVYLCASSVWAGVVADTQYFGPGTRLTVL.

The V and J genes are TRBV12-3 or TRBV12-4 and TRBJ2-7; TCRdb returns TRBD2, unconfirmable since there is no DNA. The CDR3 spans 13 residues. The CDR3 spells CASRGTSIYEQYF.

The chain is built from TRBV30 and TRBJ2-1; TCRdb calls TRBD1, which cannot be checked without DNA. The V gene's germline CDR1 is GTSNPN and CDR2 SVGIG (reference sequence). The CDR3 totals 12 residues. The CDR3 sequence is CAWSHAGDEQFF.